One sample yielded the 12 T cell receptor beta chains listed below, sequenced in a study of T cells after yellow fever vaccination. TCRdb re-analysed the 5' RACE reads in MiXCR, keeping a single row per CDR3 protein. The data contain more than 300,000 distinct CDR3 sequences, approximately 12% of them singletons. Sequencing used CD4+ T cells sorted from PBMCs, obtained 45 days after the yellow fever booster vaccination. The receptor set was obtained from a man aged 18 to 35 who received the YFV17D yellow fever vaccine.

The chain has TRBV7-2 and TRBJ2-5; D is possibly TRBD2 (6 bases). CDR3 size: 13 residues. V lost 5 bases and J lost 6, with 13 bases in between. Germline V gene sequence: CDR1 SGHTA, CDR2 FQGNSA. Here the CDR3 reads CASSEGLRKTQYF. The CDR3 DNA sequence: TGTGCCAGCAGCGAGGGACTCCGAAAGACCCAGTACTTC.

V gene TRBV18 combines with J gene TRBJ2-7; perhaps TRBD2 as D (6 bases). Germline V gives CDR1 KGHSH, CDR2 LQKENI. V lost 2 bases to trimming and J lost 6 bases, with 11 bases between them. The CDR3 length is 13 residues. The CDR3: CASSPSSVREQYV. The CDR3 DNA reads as TGTGCCAGCTCACCATCTAGCGTCCGCGAGCAGTACGTC.

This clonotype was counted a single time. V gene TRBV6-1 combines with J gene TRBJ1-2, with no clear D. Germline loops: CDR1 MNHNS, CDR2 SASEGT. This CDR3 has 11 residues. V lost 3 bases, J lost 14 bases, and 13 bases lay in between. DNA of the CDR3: TGTGCCAGCAGTGAGCTCGACCGACCTACCTTC. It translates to CASSELDRPTF.

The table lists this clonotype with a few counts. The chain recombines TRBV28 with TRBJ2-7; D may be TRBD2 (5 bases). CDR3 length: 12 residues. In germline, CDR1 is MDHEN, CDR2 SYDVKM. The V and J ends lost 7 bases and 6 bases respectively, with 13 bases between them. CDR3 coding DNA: TGTGCCAGCACGGAGGAGTTTGGCGAGCAGTACTTC. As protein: CASTEEFGEQYF.

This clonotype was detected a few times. In nucleotides, the CDR3 is TGCAGTGCCTACGGTTCTCCCGGACAGGGGTCCTCCTACAATGAGCAGTTCTTC. Protein sequence: CSAYGSPGQGSSYNEQFF. The V call is TRBV20-1, the J call TRBJ2-1; 9 positions agree with TRBD1. This CDR3 is 18 amino acids long. Trimming cost V 6 bases and J 0 bases; bases outside gene matches: 15. Germline V gene sequence: CDR1 DFQATT, CDR2 SNEGSKA (reference sequence).

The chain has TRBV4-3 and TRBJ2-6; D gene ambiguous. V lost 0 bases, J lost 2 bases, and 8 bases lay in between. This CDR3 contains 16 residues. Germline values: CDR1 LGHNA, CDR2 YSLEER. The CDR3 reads CASSQDLDPGANVLTF. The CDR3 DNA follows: TGCGCCAGCAGCCAAGATTTGGACCCTGGGGCCAACGTCCTGACTTTC.

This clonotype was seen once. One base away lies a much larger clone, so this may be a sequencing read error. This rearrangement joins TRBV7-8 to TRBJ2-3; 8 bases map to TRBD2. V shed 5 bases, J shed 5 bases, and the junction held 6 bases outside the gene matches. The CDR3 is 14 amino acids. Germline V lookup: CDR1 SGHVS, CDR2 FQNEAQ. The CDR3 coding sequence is TGTGCCAGCAGCCTGACTAGCGTCAGAGATACGCAGTATTTT. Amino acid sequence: CASSLTSVRDTQYF. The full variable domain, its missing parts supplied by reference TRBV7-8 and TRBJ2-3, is GAGVSQSPRYKVAKRGQDVALRCDPISGHVSLFWYQQALGQGPEFLTYFQNEAQLDKSGLPSDRFFAERPEGSVSTLKIQRTQQEDSAVYLCASSLTSVRDTQYFGPGTRLTVL.

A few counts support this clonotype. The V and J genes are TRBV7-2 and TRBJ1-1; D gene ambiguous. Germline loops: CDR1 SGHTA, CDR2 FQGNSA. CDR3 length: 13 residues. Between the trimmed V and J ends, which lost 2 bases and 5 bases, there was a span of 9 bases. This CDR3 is CASSLYGGTEAFF. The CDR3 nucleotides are TGTGCCAGCAGCTTATACGGAGGGACTGAAGCTTTCTTT.

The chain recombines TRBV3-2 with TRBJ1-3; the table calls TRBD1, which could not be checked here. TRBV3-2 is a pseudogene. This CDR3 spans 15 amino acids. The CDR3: CASSQSDRVGNTIYF. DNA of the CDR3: TGTGCCAGCAGCCAATCGGACAGGGTTGGAAACACCATATATTTT.

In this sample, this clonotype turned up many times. In DNA, the CDR3 is TGTGCCAGTAGTCTAGGGGGGGCCCACAATGAGCAGTTCTTC. It specifies CASSLGGAHNEQFF. The rearrangement links TRBV19 to TRBJ2-1, with a tentative D call TRBD2 (7 bases). V was shortened by 5 bases and J by 5 bases, with 13 bases between the two germline ends. The germline V gene has CDR1 LNHDA and CDR2 SQIVND (reference sequence). The length of the CDR3 is 14 residues.

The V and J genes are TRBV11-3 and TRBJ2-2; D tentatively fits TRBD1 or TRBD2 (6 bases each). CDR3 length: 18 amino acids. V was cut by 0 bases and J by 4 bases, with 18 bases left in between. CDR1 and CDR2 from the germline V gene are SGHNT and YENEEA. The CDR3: CASSLEERGGPSTGELFF. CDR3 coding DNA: TGTGCCAGCAGCTTAGAGGAACGAGGGGGGCCCAGCACCGGGGAGCTGTTTTTT.

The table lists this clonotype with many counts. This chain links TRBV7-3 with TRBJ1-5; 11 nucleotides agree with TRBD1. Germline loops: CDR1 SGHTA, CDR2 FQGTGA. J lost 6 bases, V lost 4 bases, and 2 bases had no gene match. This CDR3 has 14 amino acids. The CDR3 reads CASSSGTGGQPQHF. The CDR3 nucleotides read TGTGCCAGCAGCTCGGGGACAGGGGGTCAGCCCCAGCATTTT.